This TCR beta chain came from a study of technical replicates of blood from a handful of donors. Data came from immunoSEQ multiplex PCR; TCRdb stores just in-frame clones and leaves some out. The table includes some 82,000 clones, approximately 97% detected once. V gave up 0 bases and J gave up 6 bases; unmatched junction bases: 3. Germline lookup yields CDR1 SGDLS and CDR2 YYNGEE. The CDR3 loop spans 15 amino acids. Sequenced input: T cells isolated from PBMCs. V usage is TRBV9 and J usage is TRBJ2-1, with 10 bases identical to TRBD2. This TCR was recovered from a human donor in good health. As DNA, the CDR3 is TGTGCCAGCAGCGTAGGGACTAGCGGATTCAATGAGCAGTTCTTC. This translates into CASSVGTSGFNEQFF.